This passage covers 9 T cell receptor beta chains from one sample sequenced in a study of blood T cell repertoires in COVID-19 (dated by TCRdb to the early 2020s). The library was produced with the immunoSEQ multiplex PCR assay. The clones in this table, taken by TCRdb from immuneACCESS, are in-frame only. Not every clone is retained; where verified, under half of the shortfall comes from an unresolved V gene, and the cause of the rest is unknown. A total of approximately 330,000 clones appear in this sample, about 90% of them only once. Of the sample, over 9% falls within the top ten clones. Sequenced sample: PBMCs or T cells enriched from blood (not recorded which). These receptors were taken from a woman between 25 and 40 years old who had recovered from COVID-19.

The chain carries TRBV7-3 and TRBJ2-5; the match to TRBD2 covers 8 bases. The CDR3 extends over 16 amino acids. The trim removed 4 bases at V and 2 bases at J, leaving 9 bases unmatched. Germline CDR1 SGHTA, CDR2 FQGTGA. In nucleotides, the CDR3 is TGTGCCAGCAGCTCCTACCCGGGACTAGGACAAGAGACCCAGTACTTC. Translation: CASSSYPGLGQETQYF.

The chain couples TRBV6-5 to TRBJ1-1; D perhaps matches TRBD1 (5 bases). V was clipped by 3 bases and J by 5 bases, with 16 bases between them. The CDR3 totals 15 residues. Germline CDR1 reads MNHEY; CDR2 reads SVGAGI. The CDR3 sequence is CASSYLGGRGTEAFF. DNA for the CDR3: TGTGCCAGCAGTTATCTCGGGGGGAGGGGTACTGAAGCTTTCTTT.

V usage is TRBV7-3 and J usage is TRBJ2-5; TRBD2 might be the D (5 bases). In germline, CDR1 is SGHTA, CDR2 FQGTGA. V lost 5 bases, J lost 2 bases, and 12 bases lay in between. The CDR3 is made up of 14 amino acids. The CDR3 DNA reads TGTGCCAGCAGCCCCGGCGGGCAGCAAGAGACCCAGTACTTC. It codes for CASSPGGQQETQYF.

This clone was picked up one time. V and J are TRBV3-1 (or the pseudogene TRBV3-2) and TRBJ2-2, with no clear D. This CDR3 is built from 12 residues. V dropped 2 bases and J dropped 6 bases, with 4 bases sitting between them. Germline-derived CDR1 and CDR2 are LGHDT and YNNKEL (reference sequence). CDR3 nucleotides: TGTGCCAGCAGCCAACCCGCCGGGGAGCTGTTTTTT. Its protein product is CASSQPAGELFF.

This rearrangement joins TRBV9 to TRBJ2-5; D remains unclear. This CDR3 contains 13 residues. The germline V gene has CDR1 SGDLS and CDR2 YYNGEE. V dropped 0 bases and J dropped 5 bases, with 8 bases sitting between them. The CDR3 loop is CASSVDVSETQYF. CDR3 nucleotide sequence: TGTGCCAGCAGCGTAGATGTAAGCGAGACCCAGTACTTC.

The chain carries TRBV27 and TRBJ2-2; D is perhaps TRBD1 (5 bases). CDR3 size: 16 residues. Trimming left V 5 bases short and J 2 bases short, with 15 bases between. The germline V gene has CDR1 MNHEY and CDR2 SMNVEV (reference sequence). Here the CDR3 reads CASSPGWQGNTGELFF. DNA of the CDR3: TGTGCCAGCAGTCCGGGTTGGCAGGGTAACACCGGGGAGCTGTTTTTT.

The V call is TRBV19, the J call TRBJ2-7; tentative D call: TRBD1 (11 bases). Germline CDR1 LNHDA, CDR2 SQIVND (reference sequence). V gave up 4 bases and J gave up 2 bases, with 30 bases separating them. The CDR3 has 20 residues. DNA of the CDR3: TGTGCCAGTAGTAACACGTACGGGACAGGGGGACTAGCGAGCGCCTACGAGCAGTACTTC. Protein: CASSNTYGTGGLASAYEQYF.

This clone came up once. The V gene is TRBV12-5, the J gene TRBJ2-1; 8 nucleotides agree with TRBD2. V shed 6 bases, J shed 3 bases, and the junction held 4 bases outside the gene matches. Germline CDR1 reads LGHNT; CDR2 reads FRNRAP. CDR3 length equals 14 residues. CDR3 in amino acids: CASGNSGIYNEQFF. CDR3 coding DNA: TGTGCTAGTGGCAATAGCGGGATCTACAATGAGCAGTTCTTC.

J is TRBJ2-1 and V is TRBV11-3, with 9 bases that match TRBD1. The V gene end was trimmed by 1 base and the J gene end by 4 bases; junction bases not matched to a gene: 2. The germline V gene encodes CDR1 SGHNT and CDR2 YENEEA. The CDR3 is 15 residues long. The CDR3 DNA reads as TGTGCCAGCAGCTTAGGGACAGGGGAATACAATGAGCAGTTCTTC. Translated: CASSLGTGEYNEQFF.